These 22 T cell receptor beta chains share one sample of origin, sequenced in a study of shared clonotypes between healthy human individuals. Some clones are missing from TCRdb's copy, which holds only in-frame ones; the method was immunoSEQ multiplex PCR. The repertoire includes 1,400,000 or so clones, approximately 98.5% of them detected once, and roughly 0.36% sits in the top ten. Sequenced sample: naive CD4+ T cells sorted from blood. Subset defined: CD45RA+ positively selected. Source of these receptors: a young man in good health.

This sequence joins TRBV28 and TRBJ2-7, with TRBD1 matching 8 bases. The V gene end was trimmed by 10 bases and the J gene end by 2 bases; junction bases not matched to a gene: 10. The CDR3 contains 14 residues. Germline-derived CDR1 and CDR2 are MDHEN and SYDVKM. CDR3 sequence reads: CATIPGQGPYEQYF. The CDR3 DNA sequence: TGTGCCACCATCCCAGGACAGGGTCCCTACGAGCAGTACTTC.

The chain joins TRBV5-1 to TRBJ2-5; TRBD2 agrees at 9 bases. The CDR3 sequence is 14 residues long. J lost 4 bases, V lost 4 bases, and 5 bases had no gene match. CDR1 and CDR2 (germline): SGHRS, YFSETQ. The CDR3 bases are TGCGCCAGCAGCCCAGTAGCGGGAGCAGAGACCCAGTACTTC. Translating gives CASSPVAGAETQYF.

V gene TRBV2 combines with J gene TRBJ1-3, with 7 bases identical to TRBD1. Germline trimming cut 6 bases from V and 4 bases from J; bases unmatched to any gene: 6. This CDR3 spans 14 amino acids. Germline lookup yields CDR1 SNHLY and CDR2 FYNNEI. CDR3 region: CASRGQSAGNTIYF. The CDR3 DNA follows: TGTGCCAGCAGGGGACAGTCCGCCGGAAACACCATATATTTT. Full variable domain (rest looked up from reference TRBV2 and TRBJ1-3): EPEVTQTPSHQVTQMGQEVILRCVPISNHLYFYWYRQILGQKVEFLVSFYNNEISEKSEIFDDQFSVERPDGSNFTLKIRSTKLEDSAMYFCASRGQSAGNTIYFGEGSWLTVV.

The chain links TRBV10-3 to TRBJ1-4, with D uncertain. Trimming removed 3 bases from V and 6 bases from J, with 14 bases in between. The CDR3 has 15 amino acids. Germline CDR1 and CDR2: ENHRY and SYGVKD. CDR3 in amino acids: CAISDQDGFDEKLFF. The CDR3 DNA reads TGTGCCATCAGTGACCAGGACGGGTTTGATGAAAAACTGTTTTTT.

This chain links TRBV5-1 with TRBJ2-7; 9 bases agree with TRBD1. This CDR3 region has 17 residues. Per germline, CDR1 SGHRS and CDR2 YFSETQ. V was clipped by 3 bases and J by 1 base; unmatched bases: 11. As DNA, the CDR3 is TGCGCCAGCAGCTATCTGACAGGGGGATTAAGGTCCTACGAGCAGTACTTC. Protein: CASSYLTGGLRSYEQYF.

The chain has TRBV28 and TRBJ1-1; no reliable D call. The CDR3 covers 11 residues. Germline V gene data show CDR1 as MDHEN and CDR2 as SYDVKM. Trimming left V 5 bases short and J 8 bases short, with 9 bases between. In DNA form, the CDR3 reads TGTGCCAGCAGTCATTCCCCGGAAGCTTTCTTT. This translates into CASSHSPEAFF.

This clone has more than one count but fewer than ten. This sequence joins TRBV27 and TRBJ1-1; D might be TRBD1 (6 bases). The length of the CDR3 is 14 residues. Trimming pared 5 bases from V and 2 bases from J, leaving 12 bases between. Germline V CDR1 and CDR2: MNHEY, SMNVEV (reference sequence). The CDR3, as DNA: TGTGCCAGCAGTCGCGGACAGTTCAACACTGAAGCTTTCTTT. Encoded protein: CASSRGQFNTEAFF.

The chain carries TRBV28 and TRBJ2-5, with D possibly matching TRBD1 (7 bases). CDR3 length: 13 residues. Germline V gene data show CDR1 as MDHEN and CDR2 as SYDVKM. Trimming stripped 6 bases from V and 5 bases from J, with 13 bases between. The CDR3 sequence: CASRETGRETQYF. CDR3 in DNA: TGTGCCAGCAGGGAGACAGGGAGGGAGACCCAGTACTTC.

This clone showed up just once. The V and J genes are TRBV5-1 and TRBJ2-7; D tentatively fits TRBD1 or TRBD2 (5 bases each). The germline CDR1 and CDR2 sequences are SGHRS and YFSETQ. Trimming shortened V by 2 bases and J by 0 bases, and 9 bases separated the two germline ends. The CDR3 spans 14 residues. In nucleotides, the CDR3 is TGCGCCAGCAGCTTCAGGGAGAGCTCCTACGAGCAGTACTTC. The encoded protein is CASSFRESSYEQYF.

CDR3 amino acids: CASSLHREGGNTIYF. DNA for the CDR3: TGTGCCAGCAGCTTACACAGGGAAGGGGGAAACACCATATATTTT. The rearrangement uses TRBV7-9 and TRBJ1-3; D is perhaps TRBD1 (6 bases). The CDR3 runs to 15 residues. Trimming removed 2 bases at V and 4 bases at J, with 12 bases between. Germline CDR1 SEHNR, CDR2 FQNEAQ (reference sequence).

CDR3 sequence reads: CASLPHGGVTEAFF. The CDR3 DNA is TGTGCCAGCCTCCCCCATGGGGGGGTAACTGAAGCTTTCTTT. V usage is TRBV7-8 and J usage is TRBJ1-1; weak D call: TRBD1 (5 bases). V was cut by 8 bases and J by 5 bases, with 18 bases left in between. This CDR3 has 14 amino acids. The V gene's germline CDR1 is SGHVS and CDR2 FQNEAQ.

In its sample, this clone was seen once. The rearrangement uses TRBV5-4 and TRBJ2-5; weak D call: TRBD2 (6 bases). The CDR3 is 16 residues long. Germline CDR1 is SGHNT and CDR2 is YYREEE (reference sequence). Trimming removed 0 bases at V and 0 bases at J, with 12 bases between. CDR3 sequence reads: CASSLVGGINQETQYF. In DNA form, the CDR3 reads TGTGCCAGCAGCTTGGTGGGGGGAATTAACCAAGAGACCCAGTACTTC.

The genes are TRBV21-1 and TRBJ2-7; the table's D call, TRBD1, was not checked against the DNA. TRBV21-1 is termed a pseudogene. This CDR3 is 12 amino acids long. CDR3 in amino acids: CARGQNSYEQYF. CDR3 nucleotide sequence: TGTGCCAGGGGACAGAACTCCTACGAGCAGTACTTC.

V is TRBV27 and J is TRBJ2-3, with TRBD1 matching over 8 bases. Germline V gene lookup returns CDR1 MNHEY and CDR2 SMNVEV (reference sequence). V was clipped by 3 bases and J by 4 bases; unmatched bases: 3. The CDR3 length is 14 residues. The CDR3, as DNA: TGTGCCAGCAGTTTCCGACAGGGGTCAGATACGCAGTATTTT. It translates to CASSFRQGSDTQYF.

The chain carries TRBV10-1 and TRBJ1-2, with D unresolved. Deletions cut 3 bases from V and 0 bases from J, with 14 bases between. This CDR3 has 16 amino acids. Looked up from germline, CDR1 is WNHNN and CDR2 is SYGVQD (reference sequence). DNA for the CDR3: TGCGCCAGCAGTGAAATAACCCCCCCCGCTAACTATGGCTACACCTTC. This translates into CASSEITPPANYGYTF.

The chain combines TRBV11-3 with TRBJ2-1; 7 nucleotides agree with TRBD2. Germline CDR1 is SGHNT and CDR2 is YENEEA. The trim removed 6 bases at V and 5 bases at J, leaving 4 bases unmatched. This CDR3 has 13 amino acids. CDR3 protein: CASSGLADNEQFF. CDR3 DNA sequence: TGTGCCAGCAGTGGGCTAGCGGACAATGAGCAGTTCTTC.

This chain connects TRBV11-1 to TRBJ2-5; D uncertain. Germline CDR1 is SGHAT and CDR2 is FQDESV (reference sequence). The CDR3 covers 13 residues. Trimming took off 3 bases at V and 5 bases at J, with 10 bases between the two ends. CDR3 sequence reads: CASSLGSAETQYF. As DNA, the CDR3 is TGTGCCAGCAGCTTGGGCTCGGCGGAGACCCAGTACTTC.

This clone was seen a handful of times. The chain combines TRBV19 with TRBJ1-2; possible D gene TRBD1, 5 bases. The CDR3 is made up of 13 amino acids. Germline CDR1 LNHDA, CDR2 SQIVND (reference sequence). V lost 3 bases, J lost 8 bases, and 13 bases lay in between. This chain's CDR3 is CASSIQGTRGYTF. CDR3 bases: TGTGCCAGTAGTATTCAAGGGACGAGAGGCTACACCTTC.

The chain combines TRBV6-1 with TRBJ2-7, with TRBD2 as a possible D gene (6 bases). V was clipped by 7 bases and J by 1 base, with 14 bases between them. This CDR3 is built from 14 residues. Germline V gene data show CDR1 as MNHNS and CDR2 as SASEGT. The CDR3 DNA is TGTGCCAGCACCCCGGGACTTTGGTCCTACGAGCAGTACTTC. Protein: CASTPGLWSYEQYF.

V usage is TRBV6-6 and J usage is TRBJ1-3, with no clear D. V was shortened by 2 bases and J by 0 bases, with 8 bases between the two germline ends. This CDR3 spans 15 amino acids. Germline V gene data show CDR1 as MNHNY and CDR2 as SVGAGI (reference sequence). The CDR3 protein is CASSYAGSSGNTIYF. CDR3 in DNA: TGTGCCAGCAGTTACGCGGGCTCCTCTGGAAACACCATATATTTT.

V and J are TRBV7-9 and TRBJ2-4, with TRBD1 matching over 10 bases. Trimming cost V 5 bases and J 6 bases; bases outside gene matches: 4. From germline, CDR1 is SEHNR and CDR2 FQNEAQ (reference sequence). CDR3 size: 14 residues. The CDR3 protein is CASSPGQGGNIQYF. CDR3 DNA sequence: TGTGCCAGCAGCCCTGGACAGGGGGGAAACATTCAGTACTTC.

DNA for the CDR3: TGCGCCAGCAGCCCACAGACAGGGGGCGAGCAGTACTTC. Its protein product is CASSPQTGGEQYF. The chain combines TRBV5-1 with TRBJ2-7; 9 positions agree with TRBD1. CDR1 is SGHRS and CDR2 is YFSETQ in the germline V gene. After removal of 4 bases from V and 6 bases from J, the junction contained 5 bases not matched to a gene. This CDR3 region has 13 residues. The full variable domain, its missing parts supplied by reference TRBV5-1 and TRBJ2-7, is KAGVTQTPRYLIKTRGQQVTLSCSPISGHRSVSWYQQTPGQGLQFLFEYFSETQRNKGNFPGRFSGRQFSNSRSEMNVSTLELGDSALYLCASSPQTGGEQYFGPGTRLTVT.